This is a list of T cell receptor beta chains from one sample in a study of CD8+ T cells in alopecia areata. The table came from immunoSEQ multiplex PCR; TCRdb's copy has only in-frame clones and leaves some out. In the table there are more than 90,000 clones, 50% to 60% of which are singletons. Specimen: CD8+ T cells sorted from blood, collected at approximately week 56, from a patient treated with tofacitinib. The source is a human donor with alopecia areata. Both conserved end residues are part of each CDR3. A D gene is named only where the DNA matches it firmly. A clone size is listed for some rows: how often the clone was seen (once, few, many), or a class if it is expanded.

d_call	j_call	clone_size	v_call	cdr3_nt	cdr3_aa
NA	TRBJ1-1	NA	TRBV4-1	TGCGCCAGCAGCCATCCTGACGGGGCCGGGGACACTGAAGCTTTCTTT	CASSHPDGAGDTEAFF
NA	TRBJ2-3	few	TRBV14	TGTGCCAGCAGTGTTTTGGGGGACGGGGCAGATACGCAGTATTTT	CASSVLGDGADTQYF
NA	TRBJ1-1	medium-sized	TRBV19	TGTGCCAGTACCACCGGGTTGCGTGAAGCTTTCTTT	CASTTGLREAFF
NA	TRBJ2-1	NA	TRBV11-3	TGTGCCAGCAGCTTAGCCGGTCCCGTCGTGCAGTTCTTC	CASSLAGPVVQFF
NA	TRBJ1-4	NA	TRBV23-1	TGCGCCAGCAGTCCTCCATGGTACGGCGGACTGTTTTTT	CASSPPWYGGLFF
NA	TRBJ2-3	NA	TRBV7-9	TGTGCCAGCAGCGGGCGGGGCGAGAGCCCTAGCACAGATACGCAGTATTTT	CASSGRGESPSTDTQYF
TRBD1	TRBJ2-3	NA	TRBV2	TGTGCCAACGCACAGGGGGTTAGAGATACGCAGTATTTT	CANAQGVRDTQYF
NA	TRBJ1-1	few	TRBV4-1	TGCGCCAGCTTAGGGCAGGGGCGTGAAGCTTTCTTT	CASLGQGREAFF
TRBD2	TRBJ2-3	NA	TRBV27	TGTGCCAGCAGTTTCTCGGAGCGGGGGTGGGATACGCAGTATTTT	CASSFSERGWDTQYF
NA	TRBJ1-1	NA	TRBV19	TGTGCCAGTACCCTAGGTGGGGGCGCGGAAGCTTTCTTT	CASTLGGGAEAFF
TRBD1	TRBJ1-1	NA	TRBV13	TGTGCCAGCAGCTTGACAGGGGGTTATAGTGAAGCTTTCTTT	CASSLTGGYSEAFF
TRBD1	TRBJ1-1	NA	TRBV5-6	TGTGCCAGCAGCCGACAGGGACCGAACACTGAAGCTTTCTTT	CASSRQGPNTEAFF
NA	TRBJ1-6	few	TRBV18	TGTGCCAGCTCACCACTTTATGGGACGAACTATAATTCACCCCTCCACTTT	CASSPLYGTNYNSPLHF
TRBD1	TRBJ1-2	few	TRBV7-9	TGTGCCAGCACCACCTTGGACAGGGGAGACTATGGCTACACCTTC	CASTTLDRGDYGYTF
TRBD1	TRBJ1-5	few	TRBV5-6	TGTGCCAGCAGCTTGTCCACCCTGGACAGGAGATCCAATCAGCCCCAGCATTTT	CASSLSTLDRRSNQPQHF
NA	TRBJ2-7	few	TRBV4-1	TGCGCCAGCAGCCAAGATTTTCGAGGAGCGGACGAGCAGTACTTC	CASSQDFRGADEQYF
NA	TRBJ2-3	few	TRBV11-2	TGTGCCAGCAGCTTAACTAGCACAGATACGCAGTATTTT	CASSLTSTDTQYF
NA	TRBJ2-2	NA	TRBV12-5	TGTGCTAGTGGTTCCCTACCCATCACCGGGGAGCTGTTTTTT	CASGSLPITGELFF
TRBD1	TRBJ2-7	few	TRBV7-9	TGTGCCAGCAGCCATCCAGGGACAGGGATCTACGAGCAGTACTTC	CASSHPGTGIYEQYF
TRBD1	TRBJ1-5	NA	TRBV4-1	TGCGCCAGCAGCACCTTACAGGGGAATGGTCAGCCCCAGCATTTT	CASSTLQGNGQPQHF
NA	TRBJ2-5	NA	TRBV4-2	TGTGCCAGCAGCCATGCGGCTAGCGACCAAGAGACCCAGTACTTC	CASSHAASDQETQYF
NA	TRBJ2-6	NA	TRBV30	TGTGCCTGGAGTCCCCTTTCGGACCCCAACGTCCTGACTTTC	CAWSPLSDPNVLTF
TRBD1	TRBJ2-5	NA	TRBV29-1	TGCAGCGTTGAGACATGGGGACAGAAAAGACTGTTTTCATCGTACCAAGAGACCCAGTACTTC	CSVETWGQKRLFSSYQETQYF
NA	TRBJ2-6	NA	TRBV4-1	TGCGCCAGCAGCCTCAGGGGATCTGGGGCCAACGTCCTGACTTTC	CASSLRGSGANVLTF
NA	TRBJ1-5	few	TRBV4-1	TGCGCCAGCAGCCAAGCCGCGACAGATAGCAATCAGCCCCAGCATTTT	CASSQAATDSNQPQHF
NA	TRBJ1-1	NA	TRBV6-5	TGTGCCAGCAGTTCCCCCGCCCGGGGGGAGGAAGCTTTCTTT	CASSSPARGEEAFF
NA	TRBJ1-6	NA	TRBV6-6	TGTGCCAGCAGTTACTCGATACAGGGAAATTCACCCCTCCACTTT	CASSYSIQGNSPLHF